Listed below are T cell receptor beta chains from one sample, sequenced in a study of T cell changes during pregnancy in multiple sclerosis. Data came from immunoSEQ multiplex PCR; TCRdb stores just in-frame clones and leaves some out. The sample carries approximately 49,000 clones, 90% recorded once. The specimen was peripheral blood, collected after pregnancy. All receptors derive from a female donor in good health, enrolled as a control in a pregnancy study. CDR3s include the opening cysteine and the closing phenylalanine or tryptophan. The D gene is left open where the match is weak. A clone size is listed for some rows: how often the clone was seen (once, few, many), or a class if it is expanded.

few	TRBV9	TRBJ2-2	.	CASSVEGWTSNGELFF	TGTGCCAGCAGCGTAGAAGGATGGACTTCGAACGGGGAGCTGTTTTTT
.	TRBV6-6	TRBJ2-1	.	CASSYSSEGQFF	TGTGCCAGCAGTTACAGTTCAGAGGGGCAGTTCTTC
.	TRBV7-2	TRBJ2-1	.	CASSLGAGPKQFF	TGTGCCAGCAGCTTAGGAGCGGGCCCGAAGCAGTTCTTC
.	TRBV10-3	TRBJ1-1	.	CAISEQGAEAFF	TGTGCCATCAGTGAGCAGGGCGCTGAAGCTTTCTTT
.	TRBV21-1	TRBJ2-2	.	CASSPHLVAGDTGELFF	TGTGCCAGCAGCCCACACCTTGTAGCGGGGGACACCGGGGAGCTGTTTTTT
once	TRBV6-6	TRBJ1-1	.	CASSYRAGNTEAFF	TGTGCCAGCAGTTACCGGGCGGGGAACACTGAAGCTTTCTTT
.	TRBV5-6	TRBJ2-2	TRBD2	CASSPQGGGTGELFF	TGTGCCAGCAGCCCTCAGGGCGGGGGAACCGGGGAGCTGTTTTTT
.	TRBV28	TRBJ1-5	TRBD1	CASSLEVGGTGNNQPQHF	TGTGCCAGCAGTTTAGAGGTAGGCGGGACAGGGAACAATCAGCCCCAGCATTTT
few	TRBV5-4	TRBJ1-3	TRBD1	CASSPGQGAGNTIYF	TGTGCCAGCAGCCCCGGACAGGGGGCTGGAAACACCATATATTTT
.	TRBV7-8	TRBJ1-5	.	CASSSLLGQGLNQPQHF	TGTGCCAGCAGCTCCCTCCTTGGGCAGGGGCTAAATCAGCCCCAGCATTTT
.	TRBV30	TRBJ2-3	TRBD1	CAWSVGGDRANTQYF	TGTGCCTGGAGTGTAGGGGGAGACAGGGCTAATACGCAGTATTTT
.	TRBV18	TRBJ2-7	.	CASSPGGGEQYF	TGTGCCAGCTCACCAGGAGGAGGCGAGCAGTACTTC
.	TRBV15	TRBJ2-3	.	CATSRGRQASTDTQYF	TGTGCCACCAGCAGAGGTCGACAAGCAAGCACAGATACGCAGTATTTT